This T cell receptor (beta chain) was found in a study of shared clonotypes between healthy human individuals. Study-level points and caveats: Larger estimated richness was generally recorded for naive subsets relative to memory subsets.

Data came from immunoSEQ multiplex PCR; TCRdb stores just in-frame clones and leaves some out. The repertoire has about 2 million clones, roughly 94% of them found once; the top ten carry roughly 1%. V shed 3 bases and J 6 bases; nucleotides not matched to a gene: 3. CDR1 and CDR2 from the germline V gene are ENHRY and SYGVKD. The CDR3 runs to 13 residues. Worth noting for this clone: The antigen is not known. The sample carries other DNA sequences with the same CDR3.

Terminally differentiated effector memory CD45RA+ cells were excluded by CCR7 positive selection of CD45RO-negative cells. Sequenced sample: naive CD8+ T cells sorted from blood. This rearrangement joins TRBV10-3 to TRBJ2-3, with 7 bases that match TRBD1. This sequence was found in a man aged 18 to 35 in good health. The CDR3 nucleotides are TGTGCCATCAGTGACAGGGGGACGGATACGCAGTATTTT. Protein product: CAISDRGTDTQYF.